The clone carrying this TCR beta chain was detected only a few times. Its target is unknown. It was patients with CD8+CD57+ cell expansion by flow cytometry who were chosen for sequencing. All participating patients were living with severe acquired aplastic anemia. No patient had been given any therapy when blood was sampled. These data belong to a study of CD8+CD57+ T cells in acquired aplastic anemia. Study-level results: In CD8+ cells, Simpson's diversity showed no significant difference between patients and controls. Patients shared approximately 30 CD8+ CDR3 sequences with controls.

With 0 bases removed from V and 2 bases from J, the gap between germline ends came to 8 bases. This CDR3 contains 15 residues. Germline CDR1 GTSNPN, CDR2 SVGIG (reference sequence). It was genomic DNA that served as the template for profiling TCR beta VDJ and CDR3. TCRdb reprocessed the reads via MiXCR and lists one record per CDR3 protein. This table holds approximately 130,000 distinct CDR3 sequences, 45% to 60% found once. Specimen: sorted CD4+, CD8+, or CD8+CD57+ T cells (not recorded which) from PBMCs. The chain combines TRBV30 with TRBJ1-6; D unresolved. The receptor was isolated from a human donor with aplastic anemia. Here the CDR3 reads CAWSVQLAYNSPLHF. As DNA, the CDR3 is TGTGCCTGGAGTGTACAGCTGGCCTATAATTCACCCCTCCACTTT.